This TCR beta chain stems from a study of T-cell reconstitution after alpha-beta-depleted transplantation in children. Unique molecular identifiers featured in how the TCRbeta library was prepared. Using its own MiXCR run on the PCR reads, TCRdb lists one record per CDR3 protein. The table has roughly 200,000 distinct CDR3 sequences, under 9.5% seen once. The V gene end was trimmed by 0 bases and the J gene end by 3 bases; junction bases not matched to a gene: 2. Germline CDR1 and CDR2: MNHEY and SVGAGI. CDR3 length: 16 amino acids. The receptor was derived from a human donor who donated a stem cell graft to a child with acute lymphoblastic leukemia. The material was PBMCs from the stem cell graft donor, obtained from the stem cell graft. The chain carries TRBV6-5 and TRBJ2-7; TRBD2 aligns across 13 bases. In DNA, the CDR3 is TGTGCCAGCAGTTACTCGACTAGCGGGGGGAGCTACGAGCAGTACTTC. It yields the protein CASSYSTSGGSYEQYF.